What follows describes a single TCR beta chain. Noted treatment: about 20 received Ad26.COV2.S at low or high dose, single or two shots; about 5 received placebo; per-sample allocation not given. Day 63 following the first vaccine or placebo injection was when the samples were taken. The sample belongs to a study of Ad26.COV2.S vaccination and SARS-CoV-2 variants. Whole-study context: The Ad26.COV2.S arm of the COV1001 trial was where the donor was placed.

The V end was cut by 3 bases, the J end by 4 bases, with 11 bases between. Looked up from germline, CDR1 is MNHNS and CDR2 is SASEGT. The CDR3 sequence is 14 residues long. Measured with immunoSEQ multiplex PCR; TCRdb has only the in-frame clones, and not every one. This table has fewer than 800,000 clones, about 89% appearing once. Source: peripheral blood, taken in a trial of Ad26.COV2.S vaccine versus placebo. This sequence was found in a person aged 18-60 years who received the Ad26.COV2.S COVID-19 vaccine or a placebo. The chain joins TRBV6-1 to TRBJ2-3; D unresolved. CDR3: CASSDRWFSDTQYF. The CDR3 DNA follows: TGTGCCAGCAGTGACAGGTGGTTTTCAGATACGCAGTATTTT.